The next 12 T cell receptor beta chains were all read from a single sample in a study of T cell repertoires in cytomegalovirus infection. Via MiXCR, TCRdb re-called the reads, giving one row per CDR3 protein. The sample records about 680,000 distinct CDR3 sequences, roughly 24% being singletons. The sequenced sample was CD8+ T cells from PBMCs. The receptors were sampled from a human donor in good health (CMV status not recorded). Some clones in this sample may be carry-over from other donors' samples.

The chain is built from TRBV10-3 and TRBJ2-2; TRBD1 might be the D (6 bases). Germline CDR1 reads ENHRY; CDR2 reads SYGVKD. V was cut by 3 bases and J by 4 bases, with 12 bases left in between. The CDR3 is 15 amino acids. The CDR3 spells CAISDPGVRTGELFF. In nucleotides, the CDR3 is TGTGCCATCAGTGACCCAGGGGTGCGCACCGGGGAGCTGTTTTTT.

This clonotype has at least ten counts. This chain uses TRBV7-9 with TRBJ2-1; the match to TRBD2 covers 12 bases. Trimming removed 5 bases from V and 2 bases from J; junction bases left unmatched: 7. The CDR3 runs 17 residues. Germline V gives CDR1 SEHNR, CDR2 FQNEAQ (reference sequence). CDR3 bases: TGTGCCAGCAGCACAAGGACTAGCGGGAAACCCTACAATGAGCAGTTCTTC. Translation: CASSTRTSGKPYNEQFF.

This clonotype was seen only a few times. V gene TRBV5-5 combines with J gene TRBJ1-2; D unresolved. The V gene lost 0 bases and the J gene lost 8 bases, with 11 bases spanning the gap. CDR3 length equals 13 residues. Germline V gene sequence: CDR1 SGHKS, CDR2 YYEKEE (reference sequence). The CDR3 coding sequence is TGTGCCAGCAGCTTGGTTTCGCCTTCGGGCTACACCTTC. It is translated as CASSLVSPSGYTF.

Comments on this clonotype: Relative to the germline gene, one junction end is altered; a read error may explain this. In DNA, the CDR3 is TGTGCCAGCGGCGTAGCGGGACCCGGGGAGCTGTTTTTT. Protein sequence: CASGVAGPGELFF. The V gene is TRBV9, the J gene TRBJ2-2; 8 bases line up with TRBD2. This CDR3 comprises 13 residues. Per germline, CDR1 SGDLS and CDR2 YYNGEE.

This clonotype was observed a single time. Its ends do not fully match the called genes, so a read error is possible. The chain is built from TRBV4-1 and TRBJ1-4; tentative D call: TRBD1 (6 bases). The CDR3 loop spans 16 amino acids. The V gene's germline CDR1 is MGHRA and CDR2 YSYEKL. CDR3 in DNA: TGCGCCAGCAGCCAGTTGACAGGCCCGGAGGGAGAAATACTGTTTTTT. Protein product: CASSQLTGPEGEILFF.

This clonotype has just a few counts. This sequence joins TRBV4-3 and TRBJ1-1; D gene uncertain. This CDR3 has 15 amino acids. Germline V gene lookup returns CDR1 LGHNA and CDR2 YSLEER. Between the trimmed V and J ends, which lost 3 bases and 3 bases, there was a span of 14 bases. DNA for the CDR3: TGCGCCAGCAGCCAGGGTACTCAGTTCGACACTGAAGCTTTCTTT. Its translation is CASSQGTQFDTEAFF.

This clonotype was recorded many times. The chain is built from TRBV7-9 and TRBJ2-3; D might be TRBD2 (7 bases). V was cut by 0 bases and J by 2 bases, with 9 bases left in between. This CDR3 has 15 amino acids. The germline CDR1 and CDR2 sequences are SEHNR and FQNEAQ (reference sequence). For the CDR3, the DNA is TGTGCCAGCAGCTTAGCGGGGGGGGCCACAGATACGCAGTATTTT. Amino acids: CASSLAGGATDTQYF.

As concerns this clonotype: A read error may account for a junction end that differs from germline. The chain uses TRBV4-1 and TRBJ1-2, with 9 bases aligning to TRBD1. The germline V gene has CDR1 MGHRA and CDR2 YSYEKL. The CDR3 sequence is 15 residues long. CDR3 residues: CASSQETGGNYGYTF. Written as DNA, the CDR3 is TGTGCCAGCAGCCAAGAGACAGGGGGAAACTATGGCTACACCTTC.

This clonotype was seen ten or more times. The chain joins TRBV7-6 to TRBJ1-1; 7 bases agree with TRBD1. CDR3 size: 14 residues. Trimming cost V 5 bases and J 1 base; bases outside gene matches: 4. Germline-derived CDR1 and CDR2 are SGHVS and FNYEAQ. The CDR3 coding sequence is TGTGCCAGCAGCGGGGGACAGAGGAACACTGAAGCTTTCTTT. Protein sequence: CASSGGQRNTEAFF.

The CDR3 DNA is TGTGCCAGCAGCCCCCACGGCCCAGGGGAAAAACTGTTTTTT. Its protein is CASSPHGPGEKLFF. V usage is TRBV7-9 and J usage is TRBJ1-4, with D possibly TRBD1 on 5 matching bases. Germline lookup yields CDR1 SEHNR and CDR2 FQNEAQ (reference sequence). This CDR3 comprises 14 residues. V was clipped by 5 bases and J by 8 bases, with 15 bases between them.

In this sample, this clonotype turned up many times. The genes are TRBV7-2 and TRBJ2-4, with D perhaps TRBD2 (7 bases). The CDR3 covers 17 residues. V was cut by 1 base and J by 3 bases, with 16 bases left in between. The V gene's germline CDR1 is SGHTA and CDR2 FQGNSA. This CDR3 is CASSLGDGGRDKNIQYF. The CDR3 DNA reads TGTGCCAGCAGCTTAGGCGACGGGGGGCGAGACAAAAACATTCAGTACTTC.

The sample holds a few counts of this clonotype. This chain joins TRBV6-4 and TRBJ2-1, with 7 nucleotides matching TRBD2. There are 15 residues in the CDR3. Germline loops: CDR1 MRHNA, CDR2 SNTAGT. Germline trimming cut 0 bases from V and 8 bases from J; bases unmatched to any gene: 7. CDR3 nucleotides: TGTGCCAGCAGTGACTCGGGGGGGGGACGTGATGAGCAGTTCTTC. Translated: CASSDSGGGRDEQFF.